These 20 T cell receptor beta chains share one sample of origin, sequenced in a study of cytotoxic CD8 clonotypes in ibrutinib-treated CLL. Using immunoSEQ multiplex PCR, the repertoire was profiled, and TCRdb retains in-frame clones only, with some absent. The data show some 140,000 clones, with approximately 89% seen just once and 10% to 12% held by the top ten. This sample comprised PBMCs, obtained after 12 months of ibrutinib treatment. These receptors all stem from a human donor with chronic lymphocytic leukemia.

V gene TRBV9 combines with J gene TRBJ2-7, with a possible D match to TRBD2 (5 bases). Trimming left V 2 bases short and J 3 bases short, with 12 bases between. This CDR3 has 14 amino acids. Germline loops: CDR1 SGDLS, CDR2 YYNGEE. CDR3 sequence: CASSVWDGGYEQYF. The CDR3 bases are TGTGCCAGCAGCGTCTGGGATGGAGGCTACGAGCAGTACTTC. The full variable domain, rest sourced from reference TRBV9 and TRBJ2-7, is DSGVTQTPKHLITATGQRVTLRCSPRSGDLSVYWYQQSLDQGLQFLIQYYNGEERAKGNILERFSAQQFPDLHSELNLSSLELGDSALYFCASSVWDGGYEQYFGPGTRLTVT.

The V call is TRBV7-2, the J call TRBJ2-7; a weak D match, TRBD2 (6 bases). From germline, CDR1 is SGHTA and CDR2 FQGNSA. Trimming stripped 5 bases from V and 0 bases from J, with 11 bases between. This CDR3 has 14 amino acids. The CDR3 loop is CASSLTRDSYEQYF. The CDR3 bases are TGTGCCAGCAGCCTGACTAGGGACTCCTACGAGCAGTACTTC.

The J gene is TRBJ2-3, the V gene TRBV19; 7 bases agree with TRBD2. J lost 1 base, V lost 9 bases, and 7 bases had no gene match. CDR3 size: 14 residues. In germline, CDR1 is LNHDA, CDR2 SQIVND (reference sequence). CDR3 nucleotides: TGTGCCAGCAGTCGCCTAGCGGGCACAGATACGCAGTATTTT. It yields the protein CASSRLAGTDTQYF.

The genes are TRBV7-2 and TRBJ2-1; D may be TRBD1 or TRBD2 (5 bases each). Trimming shortened V by 4 bases and J by 8 bases, and 18 bases separated the two germline ends. Germline CDR1 reads SGHTA; CDR2 reads FQGNSA. This CDR3 is built from 15 residues. The CDR3 region has the DNA TGTGCCAGCAGCTCGACGGGTGGGACCCTCGATGAGCAGTTCTTC. Its protein is CASSSTGGTLDEQFF.

V is TRBV7-2 and J is TRBJ2-2, with TRBD2 matching over 16 bases. The CDR3 extends over 21 amino acids. Germline CDR1 and CDR2: SGHTA and FQGNSA. V gave up 0 bases and J gave up 2 bases; unmatched junction bases: 9. DNA of the CDR3: TGTGCCAGCAGCTTAGCCTTATTCGGGACTAGCGGGAGGGCAAACACCGGGGAGCTGTTTTTT. Amino acids: CASSLALFGTSGRANTGELFF. The entire variable domain, with the rest obtained from reference TRBV7-2 and TRBJ2-2, is as follows: GAGVSQSPSNKVTEKGKDVELRCDPISGHTALYWYRQSLGQGLEFLIYFQGNSAPDKSGLPSDRFSAERTGGSVSTLTIQRTQQEDSAVYLCASSLALFGTSGRANTGELFFGEGSRLTVL.

J is TRBJ2-7 and V is TRBV9; 11 nucleotides agree with TRBD2. CDR3 length equals 15 residues. The J segment lost 3 bases and the V segment lost 3 bases, leaving 5 bases of the junction unmatched. Looked up from germline, CDR1 is SGDLS and CDR2 is YYNGEE. The CDR3 sequence is CASSAELAGDYEQYF. CDR3 in DNA: TGTGCCAGCAGCGCGGAACTAGCGGGAGACTACGAGCAGTACTTC.

This clone was recorded once. The rearrangement uses TRBV19 and TRBJ2-3; 14 bases fit TRBD2. Trimming took 10 bases from V and 8 from J; bases not matched to a gene: 17. Germline CDR1 is LNHDA and CDR2 is SQIVND (reference sequence). The CDR3 extends over 17 amino acids. DNA for the CDR3: TGTGCCACATTTGACGGGACTAGCGGGAGAGGATGGGGTACGCAGTATTTT. This encodes CATFDGTSGRGWGTQYF.

The chain links TRBV5-1 to TRBJ2-3, with D perhaps matching TRBD2 (5 bases). The V end lost 4 bases, the J end lost 0 bases, and 12 bases lay between the germline ends. This CDR3 has 15 amino acids. Germline CDR1 SGHRS, CDR2 YFSETQ. For the CDR3, the DNA is TGCGCCAGCAGCGCAAGCGGTACTAGCACAGATACGCAGTATTTT. It specifies CASSASGTSTDTQYF.

The rearrangement joins TRBV27 to TRBJ2-7; a possible D gene is TRBD1 (6 bases). The length of the CDR3 is 14 residues. CDR1 is MNHEY and CDR2 is SMNVEV in the germline V gene (reference sequence). V was clipped by 5 bases and J by 3 bases, with 14 bases between them. The CDR3 region is CASSLGAGFYEQYF. The CDR3 bases are TGTGCCAGCAGTCTGGGGGCAGGGTTCTACGAGCAGTACTTC.

The rearrangement links TRBV9 to TRBJ1-2, with 9 bases matching TRBD1. CDR1 and CDR2 from the germline V gene are SGDLS and YYNGEE. The CDR3 loop spans 15 amino acids. V shed 3 bases and J 7 bases; nucleotides not matched to a gene: 10. This CDR3 reads CASSGPWTGAGGYTF. The CDR3 DNA follows: TGTGCCAGCAGCGGACCCTGGACAGGGGCGGGTGGCTACACCTTC.

The V call is TRBV13, the J call TRBJ2-1; a weak D match, TRBD2 (6 bases). CDR3 size: 15 residues. The V end was cut by 3 bases, the J end by 7 bases, with 16 bases between. Germline V gives CDR1 PRHDT, CDR2 FYEKMQ (reference sequence). This CDR3 reads CASSLGAGKYNEQFF. The CDR3 region has the DNA TGTGCCAGCAGCTTGGGCGCGGGAAAGTATAATGAGCAGTTCTTC.

The genes are TRBV18 and TRBJ2-7, with 7 bases lining up with TRBD1. Germline V gene lookup returns CDR1 KGHSH and CDR2 LQKENI. V lost 4 bases, J lost 4 bases, and 13 bases stayed unmatched. This CDR3 is built from 16 residues. The CDR3 spells CASSRRKGAQVYEQYF. As DNA, the CDR3 is TGTGCCAGCTCACGGCGGAAGGGGGCGCAGGTATACGAGCAGTACTTC.

This clone was seen once. The CDR3 sequence is CATPTDTVSSPLHF. The CDR3 DNA reads as TGTGCCACCCCAACGGACACTGTGTCTTCACCCCTCCACTTT. The chain joins TRBV6-1 to TRBJ1-6; D perhaps matches TRBD1 (5 bases). V gave up 10 bases and J gave up 9 bases, with 19 bases separating them. CDR1 and CDR2 (germline): MNHNS, SASEGT. The CDR3 has 14 residues.

This clone came up once. This chain connects TRBV7-9 to TRBJ1-5; possibly TRBD1 for D (5 bases). Germline CDR1 and CDR2: SEHNR and FQNEAQ (reference sequence). V lost 1 base and J 5 bases, leaving 12 bases between the germline ends. The CDR3 spans 15 residues. The CDR3 loop reads CASSLGGQGHQPQHF. The CDR3 DNA is TGTGCCAGCAGCTTAGGAGGGCAGGGACATCAGCCCCAGCATTTT. The variable domain in full, completed from reference TRBV7-9 and TRBJ1-5, reads DTGVSQNPRHKITKRGQNVTFRCDPISEHNRLYWYRQTLGQGPEFLTYFQNEAQLEKSRLLSDRFSAERPKGSFSTLEIQRTEQGDSAMYLCASSLGGQGHQPQHFGDGTRLSIL.

The chain is built from TRBV28 and TRBJ1-2; a possible D gene is TRBD1 (5 bases). From germline, CDR1 is MDHEN and CDR2 SYDVKM. Trimming removed 4 bases from V and 5 bases from J, with 8 bases in between. The CDR3 runs to 12 residues. The CDR3 bases are TGTGCCAGCAGTTCTGACAGATATGGCTACACCTTC. Translated: CASSSDRYGYTF.

The V gene is TRBV7-2, the J gene TRBJ2-5, with D possibly matching TRBD2 (7 bases). Germline V lookup: CDR1 SGHTA, CDR2 FQGNSA. Deletions cut 3 bases from V and 5 bases from J, with 16 bases between. This CDR3 is built from 15 residues. CDR3 in DNA: TGTGCCAGCAGCTTCGGCGCAGGGAGGGGGGAGACCCAGTACTTC. It codes for CASSFGAGRGETQYF. The whole variable domain, filled in from reference TRBV7-2 and TRBJ2-5, reads GAGVSQSPSNKVTEKGKDVELRCDPISGHTALYWYRQSLGQGLEFLIYFQGNSAPDKSGLPSDRFSAERTGGSVSTLTIQRTQQEDSAVYLCASSFGAGRGETQYFGPGTRLLVL.

This rearrangement joins TRBV5-1 to TRBJ1-2; a weak D match, TRBD1 (5 bases). V was clipped by 6 bases and J by 2 bases, with 11 bases between them. The CDR3 spans 13 residues. The germline V gene encodes CDR1 SGHRS and CDR2 YFSETQ. As DNA, the CDR3 is TGCGCCAGCACGATCGACAGCAACTATGGCTACACCTTC. This encodes CASTIDSNYGYTF.

The V and J genes are TRBV5-1 and TRBJ2-5; 9 positions match TRBD2. V lost 4 bases and J lost 2; bases outside the gene matches: 9. The length of the CDR3 is 16 residues. Germline values: CDR1 SGHRS, CDR2 YFSETQ. The CDR3 bases are TGCGCCAGCAGCGAGGCGGGAGGGCCGGGGCAAGAGACCCAGTACTTC. Residues: CASSEAGGPGQETQYF.

J is TRBJ1-1 and V is TRBV6-5; 10 nucleotides align to TRBD1. After removal of 6 bases from V and 6 bases from J, the junction contained 7 bases not matched to a gene. In germline, CDR1 is MNHEY, CDR2 SVGAGI. The CDR3 spans 14 residues. The CDR3 DNA reads as TGTGCCAGCAGGGCCGGGACAGGGGACCCTGAAGCTTTCTTT. This sequence encodes CASRAGTGDPEAFF.

V usage is TRBV28 and J usage is TRBJ2-4, with D perhaps matching TRBD2 (6 bases). The CDR3 has 14 residues. V dropped 3 bases and J dropped 8 bases, with 14 bases sitting between them. The germline V gene has CDR1 MDHEN and CDR2 SYDVKM. The CDR3 region is CASSFGTQLDIQYF. The CDR3 bases are TGTGCCAGCAGTTTCGGGACTCAGCTGGACATTCAGTACTTC.